These 27 T cell receptor beta chains originate from one sample sequenced in a study of cytomegalovirus exposure and HLA in healthy donors. Data came from immunoSEQ multiplex PCR; TCRdb stores just in-frame clones and leaves some out. The table records about 110,000 clones, around 86% of them present only once. The sequenced material came from PBMCs. The source is a woman aged 18-29 years in good health and CMV-seropositive.

This chain connects TRBV7-9 to TRBJ2-7; TRBD1 is a possible D gene (5 bases). V dropped 6 bases and J dropped 0 bases, with 12 bases sitting between them. The CDR3 runs 14 residues. The germline V gene has CDR1 SEHNR and CDR2 FQNEAQ (reference sequence). This CDR3 reads CASRTQGSSYEQYF. CDR3 bases: TGTGCCAGCAGGACCCAGGGTAGCTCCTACGAGCAGTACTTC.

This clone was recorded only once. Written as DNA, the CDR3 is TGTGCCAGCAGCCCAGGCTCCTACGAGCAGTACTTC. It translates to CASSPGSYEQYF. The rearrangement joins TRBV28 to TRBJ2-7; D remains ambiguous. The CDR3 is made up of 12 amino acids. V was trimmed by 6 bases and J by 0 bases, leaving 6 bases between them. Germline CDR1 MDHEN, CDR2 SYDVKM.

The sample holds many counts of this clone. The gene calls are TRBV5-4 and TRBJ2-1; D might be TRBD2 (7 bases). Trimming removed 1 base from V and 6 bases from J, with 8 bases in between. Per germline, CDR1 SGHNT and CDR2 YYREEE (reference sequence). The CDR3 consists of 13 residues. The chain's CDR3 is CASSLRGGNEQFF. The DNA of the CDR3 is TGTGCCAGCAGCTTGAGGGGGGGCAATGAGCAGTTCTTC.

The chain is built from TRBV21-1 and TRBJ1-2; TRBD1 is taken as the D call from the table, unchecked against the DNA. TRBV21-1 is assigned pseudogene status. The CDR3 runs 18 residues. The CDR3 coding sequence is TGTGCCAGCAGCAAAGAGGCCTCTCTGGTTAGGGGCAACTATGGCTACACCTTC. Translating it yields CASSKEASLVRGNYGYTF.

This sequence joins TRBV2 and TRBJ1-1; 8 bases are a match to TRBD1. Germline V gives CDR1 SNHLY, CDR2 FYNNEI. The CDR3 extends over 14 amino acids. The ends lost 5 bases at V and 5 bases at J; junction bases unmatched: 7. CDR3 DNA sequence: TGTGCCAGCAGTTTCACCGACAGGGGAACTGAAGCTTTCTTT. Translating gives CASSFTDRGTEAFF.

The genes are TRBV5-4 and TRBJ2-1, with TRBD1 identical over 9 bases. The CDR3 covers 13 residues. V was pared by 5 bases and J by 8 bases, with 5 bases of the junction left unmatched. Germline V gives CDR1 SGHNT, CDR2 YYREEE (reference sequence). This CDR3 reads CASRTGGTDEQFF. For the CDR3, the DNA is TGTGCCAGCAGGACAGGGGGTACGGATGAGCAGTTCTTC.

The chain has TRBV11-3 and TRBJ2-1, with TRBD2 matching 14 bases. Germline V lookup: CDR1 SGHNT, CDR2 YENEEA. The CDR3 is made up of 18 amino acids. V lost 0 bases, J lost 6 bases, and 7 bases stayed unmatched. CDR3 sequence: CASSLDGTSGGLSNEQFF. Written as DNA, the CDR3 is TGTGCCAGCAGCTTAGACGGGACTAGCGGGGGTCTAAGCAATGAGCAGTTCTTC.

This chain connects TRBV11-3 to TRBJ1-2; tentative D call: TRBD1 (5 bases). V was trimmed by 5 bases and J by 4 bases, leaving 8 bases between them. In germline, CDR1 is SGHNT, CDR2 YENEEA. This CDR3 region has 12 residues. CDR3 sequence reads: CASSLDSYGYTF. The CDR3 DNA follows: TGTGCCAGCAGCCTTGACAGCTATGGCTACACCTTC.

V and J are TRBV10-3 and TRBJ2-2; D gene unclear. Germline CDR1 is ENHRY and CDR2 is SYGVKD. V was pared by 6 bases and J by 8 bases, with 10 bases between. This CDR3 has 12 amino acids. CDR3 DNA sequence: TGTGCCATCAGCCCAAGAGGAGGGGAGCTGTTTTTT. Translation: CAISPRGGELFF.

The rearrangement joins TRBV7-3 to TRBJ1-2; 8 bases align to TRBD1. Germline assignment: CDR1 SGHTA and CDR2 FQGTGA. Trimming removed 2 bases from V and 7 bases from J; junction bases left unmatched: 12. This CDR3 is 16 amino acids long. CDR3 in DNA: TGTGCCAGCAGCTTAGGCCACTCGACAGGGGCAGGTGGCTACACCTTC. It yields the protein CASSLGHSTGAGGYTF.

This chain uses TRBV15 with TRBJ2-7; D might be TRBD1 (6 bases). Germline V gene data show CDR1 as LNHNV and CDR2 as YYDKDF (reference sequence). The CDR3 is 16 residues long. V dropped 1 base and J dropped 7 bases, with 20 bases sitting between them. The CDR3 DNA follows: TGTGCCACCAGCAGAGCCTCGGGACACCGGCTTAGGGAGCAGTACTTC. It specifies CATSRASGHRLREQYF.

The sample holds one count of this clone. The chain joins TRBV5-4 to TRBJ1-2, with TRBD1 matching 9 bases. Looked up from germline, CDR1 is SGHNT and CDR2 is YYREEE (reference sequence). J lost 6 bases, V lost 3 bases, and 6 bases had no gene match. CDR3 size: 14 residues. The CDR3 region is CASSWTGVENGYTF. The CDR3 DNA reads as TGTGCCAGCAGCTGGACAGGGGTCGAAAATGGCTACACCTTC. Full variable domain (missing parts from reference TRBV5-4 and TRBJ1-2): ETGVTQSPTHLIKTRGQQVTLRCSSQSGHNTVSWYQQALGQGPQFIFQYYREEENGRGNFPPRFSGLQFPNYSSELNVNALELDDSALYLCASSWTGVENGYTFGSGTRLTVV.

The V call is TRBV6-6, the J call TRBJ1-6; possible D gene TRBD1, 5 bases. Trimming took off 7 bases at V and 7 bases at J, with 20 bases between the two ends. CDR1 and CDR2 (germline): MNHNY, SVGAGI (reference sequence). This CDR3 has 16 amino acids. The CDR3 DNA reads TGTGCCAGCACCCGTTTCCCGACAGTAATGAATTCACCCCTCCACTTT. This codes for CASTRFPTVMNSPLHF.

The chain joins TRBV5-6 to TRBJ2-3, with 7 bases identical to TRBD2. The V and J ends lost 0 bases and 6 bases, in that order; junction bases with no gene match: 13. The CDR3 totals 17 residues. Germline assignment: CDR1 SGHDT and CDR2 YYEEEE. The CDR3 loop is CASSLGRLATLVDTQYF. The CDR3, as DNA: TGTGCCAGCAGCTTGGGCCGACTAGCCACCCTCGTGGATACGCAGTATTTT.

The chain has TRBV6-1 and TRBJ1-5; the match to TRBD1 covers 7 bases. CDR1 MNHNS and CDR2 SASEGT come from the germline V gene. J lost 7 bases, V lost 9 bases, and 9 bases had no gene match. This CDR3 has 13 amino acids. The chain's CDR3 is CASTTGERQPQHF. In nucleotides, the CDR3 is TGTGCCAGTACTACAGGGGAACGCCAGCCCCAGCATTTT.

The chain combines TRBV30 with TRBJ2-7; 15 bases match TRBD2. The CDR3 loop spans 15 amino acids. J was trimmed by 7 bases and V by 4 bases; bases with no gene match: 8. Germline lookup yields CDR1 GTSNPN and CDR2 SVGIG (reference sequence). CDR3 nucleotides: TGTGCCTGGAAGCTAGGGACTAGCGGGAGGAGAGAGCAGTACTTC. The encoded protein is CAWKLGTSGRREQYF.

The gene calls are TRBV30 and TRBJ2-2, with 7 bases fitting TRBD1. The CDR3 runs to 14 residues. Germline values: CDR1 GTSNPN, CDR2 SVGIG (reference sequence). Unmatched junction bases numbered 8, after V lost 3 bases and J lost 7 bases. The CDR3 region has the DNA TGTGCCTGGAGAGACAGGGAAGAGGTCGGGGAGCTGTTTTTT. Amino acid sequence: CAWRDREEVGELFF.

This clone was picked up a small number of times. The chain uses TRBV6-4 and TRBJ2-1; 10 nucleotides line up with TRBD2. Trimming cost V 0 bases and J 5 bases; bases outside gene matches: 1. Germline-derived CDR1 and CDR2 are MRHNA and SNTAGT. The CDR3 is 15 amino acids. The CDR3, as DNA: TGTGCCAGCAGTGACTCAGCGGGGGGGCACAATGAGCAGTTCTTC. Translated, it gives CASSDSAGGHNEQFF.

V usage is TRBV6-5 and J usage is TRBJ2-7; D perhaps matches TRBD1 (6 bases). The CDR3 totals 14 residues. Deletions cut 5 bases from V and 6 bases from J, with 17 bases between. Looked up from germline, CDR1 is MNHEY and CDR2 is SVGAGI. The CDR3: CASSTGPEGIEQYF. The CDR3 coding sequence is TGTGCCAGCAGTACAGGGCCAGAGGGGATCGAGCAGTACTTC.

On this clone itself: One junction end disagrees with the germline gene, perhaps due to a read error. The genes are TRBV13 and TRBJ2-4, with a tentative D call TRBD2 (6 bases). Germline CDR1 PRHDT, CDR2 FYEKMQ (reference sequence). The CDR3 contains 11 residues. CDR3 region: CASSYTGRENF. CDR3 in DNA: TGTGCCAGCAGTTACACCGGGAGAGAGAACTTC.

This clone was counted once. The rearrangement uses TRBV19 and TRBJ1-5; D possibly corresponds to TRBD1 (5 bases). CDR1 and CDR2 (germline): LNHDA, SQIVND (reference sequence). The CDR3 sequence is 12 residues long. V gave up 5 bases and J gave up 9 bases, with 11 bases separating them. The CDR3 is CASSSWRGPQHF. The CDR3 DNA reads as TGTGCCAGTAGTTCCTGGAGGGGGCCCCAGCATTTT.

The J gene is TRBJ2-2, the V gene TRBV6-6; tentatively, D is TRBD1 (5 bases). CDR1 is MNHNY, CDR2 SVGAGI, per germline (reference sequence). Trimming took off 7 bases at V and 5 bases at J, with 14 bases between the two ends. CDR3 size: 14 residues. CDR3 in amino acids: CASIMPTVTGELFF. The CDR3 DNA follows: TGTGCCAGCATTATGCCGACAGTAACCGGGGAGCTGTTTTTT.

V gene TRBV7-3 combines with J gene TRBJ2-2, with 12 bases that match TRBD1. This CDR3 comprises 17 residues. The V gene's germline CDR1 is SGHTA and CDR2 FQGTGA. J gave up 4 bases and V 2 bases, and 5 bases lay outside the gene matches. The CDR3 DNA is TGTGCCAGCAGCTTAGGGACAGGGGGCCGTTTCACCGGGGAGCTGTTTTTT. Translation gives CASSLGTGGRFTGELFF.

The chain recombines TRBV5-1 with TRBJ1-1; 9 nucleotides agree with TRBD1. The J segment lost 4 bases and the V segment lost 4 bases, leaving 11 bases of the junction unmatched. Germline CDR1 and CDR2: SGHRS and YFSETQ. The CDR3 is 16 residues long. The CDR3, as DNA: TGCGCCAGCAGCCACGCTCTGGGACAGGGAGGCACTGAAGCTTTCTTT. Amino acid sequence: CASSHALGQGGTEAFF. Complete variable domain (other parts from reference TRBV5-1 and TRBJ1-1): KAGVTQTPRYLIKTRGQQVTLSCSPISGHRSVSWYQQTPGQGLQFLFEYFSETQRNKGNFPGRFSGRQFSNSRSEMNVSTLELGDSALYLCASSHALGQGGTEAFFGQGTRLTVV.

Here the CDR3 reads CAWSHQGNQPQHF. The CDR3 nucleotides read TGTGCCTGGAGTCACCAGGGGAATCAGCCCCAGCATTTT. V is TRBV30 and J is TRBJ1-5; TRBD1 is a possible D gene (6 bases). The germline V gene has CDR1 GTSNPN and CDR2 SVGIG (reference sequence). This CDR3 comprises 13 residues. Trimming left V 2 bases short and J 4 bases short, with 9 bases between.

This clone came up once. V gene TRBV19 combines with J gene TRBJ1-5, with D possibly being TRBD1 (5 bases). Germline assignment: CDR1 LNHDA and CDR2 SQIVND (reference sequence). CDR3 length equals 15 residues. Trimming cost V 3 bases and J 0 bases, with 9 bases left between them. Here the CDR3 DNA reads TGTGCCAGTAGTATGCAGGGCAATAGCAATCAGCCCCAGCATTTT. The encoded protein is CASSMQGNSNQPQHF.

The V gene is TRBV27, the J gene TRBJ2-2; TRBD1 matches at 10 bases. The germline CDR1 and CDR2 sequences are MNHEY and SMNVEV (reference sequence). CDR3 length: 15 residues. With 6 bases clipped from V and 9 bases from J, the junction kept 10 bases outside the gene matches. The CDR3 sequence is CASRRDRGFLRELFF. As DNA, the CDR3 is TGTGCCAGCAGGAGGGACAGGGGTTTTCTCCGGGAGCTGTTTTTT.